What follows is one T cell receptor (beta chain) and its context. What it recognizes is unknown. This entry belongs to a study of T cells expressing NK-cell markers. About the research overall: Sequencing of TCR beta repertoires drew on sorted CD3+CD56+NKG2C+, CD3+CD56+NKG2C- and CD3+CD56-NKG2C+ T cells. Study-wide findings and caveats: Similarly, these clonotypes led the CD3+CD56-NKG2C+ fraction as well in a few donors.

The length of the CDR3 is 13 residues. Germline V lookup: CDR1 MNHEY, CDR2 SMNVEV (reference sequence). TCR beta libraries carry UMIs added by 5'RACE template switching. TCRdb reprocessed the 5' RACE reads and keeps a single row for each CDR3 protein, giving no DNA. This sample carries tens of thousands of distinct CDR3 sequences, with 50% to 75% going to the ten biggest clones. The J gene is TRBJ2-7, the V gene TRBV27; as DNA is missing, the TRBD1 call by TCRdb cannot be tested. This TCR derives from a woman aged 18-70 years in good health. The source material was blood T cells: a sorted CD56 or NKG2C T cell subset, CD4+ or CD8+ T cells, or bulk PBMC T cells (not recorded which). The CDR3 is CASTGTGTYEQYF.